This T cell receptor (beta chain) stems from a study of neoadjuvant anti-PD-1 for oral cavity cancer. A note on this clone: A read error is possible here, since a much larger clone lies one base away.

Time point defined: after neoadjuvant nivolumab, at surgical resection. Germline V gives CDR1 MGHRA, CDR2 YSYEKL. The CDR3 totals 12 residues. Libraries were prepared by immunoSEQ multiplex PCR; TCRdb keeps only in-frame clonotypes and omits some of them. The repertoire consists of about 68,000 clones, with about 85% occurring once and the leading ten covering 3% to 4%. The chain has TRBV4-1 and TRBJ2-7; D is unclear. Sequencing used PBMCs, obtained after nivolumab (anti-PD-1) treatment. The sequence derives from a person aged 35 to 85 with oral cavity squamous cell carcinoma. CDR3 sequence: CVSSQALGEQYF. In DNA, the CDR3 is TGCGTCAGCAGCCAGGCATTAGGGGAGCAGTACTTC.